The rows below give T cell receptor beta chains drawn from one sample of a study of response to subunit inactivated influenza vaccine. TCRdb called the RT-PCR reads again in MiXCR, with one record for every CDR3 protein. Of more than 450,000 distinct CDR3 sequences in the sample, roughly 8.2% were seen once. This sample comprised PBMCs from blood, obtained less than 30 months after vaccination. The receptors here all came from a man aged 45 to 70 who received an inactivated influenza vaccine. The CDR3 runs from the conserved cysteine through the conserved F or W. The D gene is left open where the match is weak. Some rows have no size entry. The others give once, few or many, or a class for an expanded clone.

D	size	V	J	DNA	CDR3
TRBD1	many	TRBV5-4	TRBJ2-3	TGTGCCAGCAGCAATCCGGGACAGGGAACCAATACGCAGTATTTT	CASSNPGQGTNTQYF
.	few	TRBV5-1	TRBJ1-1	TGCGCCAGCAGGTCGGGACAATATACGAACACTGAAGCTTTCTTT	CASRSGQYTNTEAFF
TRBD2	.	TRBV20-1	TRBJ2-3	TGCAGTGCTACCGGGACTAGCGGGAGATCAGATACGCAGTATTTT	CSATGTSGRSDTQYF
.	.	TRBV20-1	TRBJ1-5	TGCAGTGCTAGAAACACAAATCAGCCCCAGCATTTT	CSARNTNQPQHF
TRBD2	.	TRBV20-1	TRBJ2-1	TGCAGTGCTAGAGTGCGGGAGGTTTACAATGAGCAGTTCTTC	CSARVREVYNEQFF
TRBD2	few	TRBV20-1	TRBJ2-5	TGCAGTGCTTATCCTAGCGGACTACAAGAGACCCAGTACTTC	CSAYPSGLQETQYF
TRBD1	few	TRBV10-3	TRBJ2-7	TGTGCCATCAGGGACAGGGGAGGCGAGCAGTACTTC	CAIRDRGGEQYF
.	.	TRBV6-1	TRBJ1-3	TGTGCCAGCAAACAGTCGAGCTCTGGAAACACCATATATTTT	CASKQSSSGNTIYF
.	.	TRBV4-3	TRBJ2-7	TGCGCCAGCAGCCAAGAAGAGCGTCCGAGCTCCTACGAGCAGTACTTC	CASSQEERPSSYEQYF
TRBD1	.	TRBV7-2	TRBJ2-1	TGTGCCAGCAGCTGGGGACAGGCCCCACGAGAGCAGTTCTTC	CASSWGQAPREQFF
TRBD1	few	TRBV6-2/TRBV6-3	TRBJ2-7	TGTGCCAGCAAGGGACAGATCTACGAGCAGTACTTC	CASKGQIYEQYF
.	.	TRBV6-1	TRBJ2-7	TGTGCCATCCGGGACACAAGTCCCCCCCACGAGCAGTACTTC	CAIRDTSPPHEQYF
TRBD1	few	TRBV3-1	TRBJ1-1	TGTGCCAGCAGCCGGGATCAGGGGGCGAGCACTGAAGCTTTCTTT	CASSRDQGASTEAFF
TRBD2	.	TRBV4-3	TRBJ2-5	TGCGCCAGCAGCCCCCTAGGAGCGGGAGGGCCGGAGACCCAGTACTTC	CASSPLGAGGPETQYF
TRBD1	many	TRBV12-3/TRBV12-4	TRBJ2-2	TGTGCCAGCAGTCCCGGGGACAGGGGTTTGAACACCGGGGAGCTGTTTTTT	CASSPGDRGLNTGELFF
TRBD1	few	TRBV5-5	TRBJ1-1	TGTGCCAGCAGCTGGAGGACAGGGGCCGGCGGTGAAGCTTTCTTT	CASSWRTGAGGEAFF
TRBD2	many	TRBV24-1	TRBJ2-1	TGTGCCACCAGTGATGGCGGGAGGGCCTCTGAGCAGTTCTTC	CATSDGGRASEQFF
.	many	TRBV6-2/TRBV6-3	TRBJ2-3	TGTGCCAGCAGCCTGACAGTCACAGATACGCAGTATTTT	CASSLTVTDTQYF
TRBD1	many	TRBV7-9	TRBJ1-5	TGTGCCAGCAGCCCTATGGGGGACAGGGGACAGCCCCAGCATTTT	CASSPMGDRGQPQHF
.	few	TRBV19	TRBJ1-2	TGTGCCAGTAGTACATCCGGGACACTATATGGCTACACCTTC	CASSTSGTLYGYTF
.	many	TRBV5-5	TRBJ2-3	TGTGCCAGCAGCTTGCAGGGTACGCAGTATTTT	CASSLQGTQYF
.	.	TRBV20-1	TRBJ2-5	TGCAGTGCTTCCCATGGGGTCGAGACCCAGTACTTC	CSASHGVETQYF
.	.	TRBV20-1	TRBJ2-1	TGCAGTGCTAGTAGTGGGAACGTCCTCAATGAGCAGTTCTTC	CSASSGNVLNEQFF
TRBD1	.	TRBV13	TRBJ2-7	TGTGCCAGCAGCTCTCCCGGGACAGGGGTGCACGAGCAGTACTTC	CASSSPGTGVHEQYF
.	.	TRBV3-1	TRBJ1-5	TGTGCCAGCAGCCAAGCCCCCAACAATCAGCCCCAGCATTTT	CASSQAPNNQPQHF
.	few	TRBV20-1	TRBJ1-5	TGCAGTGCCCGGTGGGGGACTAACCGAAATCAGCCCCAGCATTTT	CSARWGTNRNQPQHF
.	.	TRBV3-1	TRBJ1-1	TGTGCCAGCAGCGCATACAGAAACATGAACACTGAAGCTTTCTTT	CASSAYRNMNTEAFF
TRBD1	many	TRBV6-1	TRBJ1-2	TGTGCCAGCAGTACAGGACAGGTCCGGGGCGGCTACACCTTC	CASSTGQVRGGYTF
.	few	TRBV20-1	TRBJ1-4	TGCAGTGCTCTTGGGCCTGCCGAAAAACTGTTTTTT	CSALGPAEKLFF
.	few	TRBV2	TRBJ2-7	TGTGCCGCAGGGACGAAGGGAGGTGGTTCCTACGAGCAGTACTTC	CAAGTKGGGSYEQYF
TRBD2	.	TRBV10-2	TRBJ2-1	TGCGCCAGCAGTGTCTGGCGGGGGGACTCCTACAATGAGCAGTTCTTC	CASSVWRGDSYNEQFF
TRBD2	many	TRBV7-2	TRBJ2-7	TGTGCCAGCACCTTTACTAGCGGGAGGCTCTCCTACGAGCAGTACTTC	CASTFTSGRLSYEQYF
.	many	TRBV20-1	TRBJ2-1	TGCAGTGCTAGAGATGTGGGGGGGCCCTCCTACAATGAGCAGTTCTTC	CSARDVGGPSYNEQFF
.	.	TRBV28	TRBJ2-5	TGTGCCAGCAGTCACCGAGGGACCCAAGAGACCCAGTACTTC	CASSHRGTQETQYF
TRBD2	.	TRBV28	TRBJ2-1	TGTGCCAGCACCCCACGGGGGGGAGTTGACAATGAGCAGTTCTTC	CASTPRGGVDNEQFF
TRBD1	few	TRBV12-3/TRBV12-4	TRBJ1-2	TGTGCCAGCACCCAGGGGGAGATCTATGGCTACACCTTC	CASTQGEIYGYTF
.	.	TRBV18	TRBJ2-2	TGTGCCAGCTCACGATCGACAGGAACGAACACCGGGGAGCTGTTTTTT	CASSRSTGTNTGELFF
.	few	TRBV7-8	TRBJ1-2	TGTGCCAGCAGCCTCGACGGGGGGGAGGCCTATGGCTACACCTTC	CASSLDGGEAYGYTF
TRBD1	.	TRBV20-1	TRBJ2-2	TGCAGTGGGGGACAGGCCCCCACCGGGGAGCTGTTTTTT	CSGGQAPTGELFF
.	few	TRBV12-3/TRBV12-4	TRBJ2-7	TGTGCCCGCAGTTTACGGTCAAGGCATCAGGGGTCCTACTCCTACGAGCAGTACTTC	CARSLRSRHQGSYSYEQYF
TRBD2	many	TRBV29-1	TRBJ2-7	TGCAGCGTTGTAGGGGCGGGAGGGCCGCACGAGCAGTACTTC	CSVVGAGGPHEQYF
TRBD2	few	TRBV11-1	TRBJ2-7	TGTGCCAGCACCCGGGACTATAGCTACGAGCAGTACTTC	CASTRDYSYEQYF
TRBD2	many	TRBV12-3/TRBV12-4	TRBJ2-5	TGTGCCAGCAGTTTACTAGCGGGAGGGCCGCGGGAGACCCAGTACTTC	CASSLLAGGPRETQYF
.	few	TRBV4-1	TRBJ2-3	TGCGCCAGCAGAAGTGACTTAAACACAGATACGCAGTATTTT	CASRSDLNTDTQYF
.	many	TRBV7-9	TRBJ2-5	TGTGCCAGCAGCCCACACGTGATGGGGGAACGGGAGACCCAGTACTTC	CASSPHVMGERETQYF
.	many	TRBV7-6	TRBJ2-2	TGTGCCAGCAGCTCCATGGCGGGTACTACCGGGGAGCTGTTTTTT	CASSSMAGTTGELFF
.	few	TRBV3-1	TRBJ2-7	TGTGCCAGCAGCCAAGACCCTAGCTCCTACGAGCAGTACTTC	CASSQDPSSYEQYF
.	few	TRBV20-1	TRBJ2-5	TGCAGTGCTAGAGATCGCCTCGGAGAGACCCAGTACTTC	CSARDRLGETQYF
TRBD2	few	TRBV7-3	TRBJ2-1	TGTGCCAGCAGCTCTGGGACTAGCGGGAGTAGTGATGAGCAGTTCTTC	CASSSGTSGSSDEQFF
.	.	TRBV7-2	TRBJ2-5	TGTGCCAGCAGCTTAACCGGGACTCACGGGGAGACCCAGTACTTC	CASSLTGTHGETQYF
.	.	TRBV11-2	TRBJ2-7	TGTGCCAGCAGCTTAGTTTCAGGGATGGGCTACGAGCAGTACTTC	CASSLVSGMGYEQYF
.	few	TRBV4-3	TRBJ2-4	TGCGCCAGCAGCCAAAGGTTGGGGGGAATAGGTAAAAACATTCAGTACTTC	CASSQRLGGIGKNIQYF
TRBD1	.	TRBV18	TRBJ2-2	TGTTCCAGCTCACAGGGGACGGTCACCGGGGAGCTGTTTTTT	CSSSQGTVTGELFF
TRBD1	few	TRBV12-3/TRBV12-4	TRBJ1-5	TGTGCCAGCAGTCGGGACAGGTTAAGCAATCAGCCCCAGCATTTT	CASSRDRLSNQPQHF
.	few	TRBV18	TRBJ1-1	TGTGCCAGCTCACCGAATCGCATGAACACTGAAGCTTTCTTT	CASSPNRMNTEAFF
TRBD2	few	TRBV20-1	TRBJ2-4	TGCAGTGCTAGAGATTGGGCCGGGGGGGGCAAAAACATTCAGTACTTC	CSARDWAGGGKNIQYF
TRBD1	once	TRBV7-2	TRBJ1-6	TGTGCCAGTAGCCGCCAGACAGGGGAGGGGTCACCCCTCCACTTT	CASSRQTGEGSPLHF